A single sample is the source of the 25 T cell receptor beta chains below, sequenced in a study of cytomegalovirus exposure and HLA in healthy donors. It was with 60 Vbeta and 13 Jbeta primers that the PCR ran. The assay was immunoSEQ multiplex PCR, and TCRdb's table has in-frame clones only and misses some. The table lists 180,000 or so clones, 82% of them singletons, with more than 1.5% in the top ten. The material sequenced was PBMCs. Receptors originate from a man aged 35-49 years in good health and CMV-seronegative.

The chain employs TRBV11-2 and TRBJ2-5; D gene unclear. CDR3 length: 11 amino acids. Germline lookup yields CDR1 SGHAT and CDR2 FQNNGV. The V gene lost 3 bases and the J gene lost 5 bases, with 4 bases spanning the gap. CDR3 in amino acids: CASSFMETQYF. For the CDR3, the DNA is TGTGCCAGCAGCTTTATGGAGACCCAGTACTTC.

This chain uses TRBV2 with TRBJ2-7; D remains ambiguous. CDR3 length equals 13 residues. V was shortened by 2 bases and J by 5 bases, with 10 bases between the two germline ends. The germline gives CDR1 SNHLY, CDR2 FYNNEI. DNA of the CDR3: TGTGCCAGCAGTGAATTGCAGATCAACGAGCAGTACTTC. It yields the protein CASSELQINEQYF.

The chain combines TRBV28 with TRBJ2-7; 11 nucleotides agree with TRBD2. The V and J ends lost 3 bases and 0 bases, in that order; junction bases with no gene match: 10. The V gene's germline CDR1 is MDHEN and CDR2 SYDVKM. The CDR3 has 18 residues. In DNA, the CDR3 is TGTGCCAGCAGTTTCCTCCTAGCGGGAGGCCTCGGCTCCTACGAGCAGTACTTC. Residues: CASSFLLAGGLGSYEQYF. Combining the CDR3 with reference TRBV28 and TRBJ2-7 gives the whole variable domain DVKVTQSSRYLVKRTGEKVFLECVQDMDHENMFWYRQDPGLGLRLIYFSYDVKMKEKGDIPEGYSVSREKKERFSLILESASTNQTSMYLCASSFLLAGGLGSYEQYFGPGTRLTVT.

The V and J genes are TRBV6-5 and TRBJ2-1; 9 bases align to TRBD2. Germline V gene sequence: CDR1 MNHEY, CDR2 SVGAGI. CDR3 size: 14 residues. V shed 5 bases, J shed 3 bases, and the junction held 2 bases outside the gene matches. The CDR3 sequence: CASSRGGDYNEQFF. As DNA, the CDR3 is TGTGCCAGCAGTCGCGGGGGGGACTACAATGAGCAGTTCTTC.

The chain employs TRBV28 and TRBJ1-1; the D is unclear. Germline lookup yields CDR1 MDHEN and CDR2 SYDVKM. The CDR3 spans 13 residues. The ends were cut back, 3 bases at V and 2 bases at J, with 7 bases in the middle. CDR3 in amino acids: CASSFAANTEAFF. The CDR3 DNA follows: TGTGCCAGCAGTTTTGCGGCAAACACTGAAGCTTTCTTT.

V and J are TRBV5-1 and TRBJ2-3, with a tentative D call TRBD2 (6 bases). V shed 5 bases and J shed 3 bases, with 16 bases lying between them. This CDR3 region has 15 residues. Germline CDR1 reads SGHRS; CDR2 reads YFSETQ. CDR3 DNA sequence: TGCGCCAGCAGGGACGGGGGTTCGGGGACAGATACGCAGTATTTT. It specifies CASRDGGSGTDTQYF.

The V call is TRBV5-1, the J call TRBJ1-1, with D unclear. The ends were cut back, 0 bases at V and 0 bases at J, with 12 bases in the middle. Germline CDR1 is SGHRS and CDR2 is YFSETQ. CDR3 length equals 16 residues. The CDR3 spells CASSLELGELNTEAFF. Written as DNA, the CDR3 is TGCGCCAGCAGCTTGGAGCTCGGGGAACTGAACACTGAAGCTTTCTTT.

The V gene is TRBV7-3, the J gene TRBJ2-7; the D gene is possibly TRBD2 (7 bases). The CDR3 has 15 amino acids. Deletions cut 2 bases from V and 2 bases from J, with 13 bases between. CDR1 and CDR2 (germline): SGHTA, FQGTGA. The CDR3 spells CASSLRLGGPYEQYF. CDR3 nucleotide sequence: TGTGCCAGCAGCTTACGCCTCGGGGGGCCCTACGAGCAGTACTTC.

V and J are TRBV19 and TRBJ2-4; 11 nucleotides align to TRBD1. V trimming: 1 base; J trimming: 7 bases; junction bases outside the gene matches: 12. Per the germline V gene, CDR1 is LNHDA and CDR2 is SQIVND (reference sequence). This CDR3 has 18 residues. CDR3 protein: CASSIGGGTGGMWNIQYF. The CDR3 DNA is TGTGCCAGTAGTATAGGCGGAGGGACAGGGGGTATGTGGAACATTCAGTACTTC.

The chain links TRBV6-5 to TRBJ1-4; 8 bases are a match to TRBD1. Germline V CDR1 and CDR2: MNHEY, SVGAGI. The CDR3 covers 16 residues. V lost 0 bases to trimming and J lost 4 bases; unmatched junction nucleotides: 4. The CDR3, as DNA: TGTGCCAGCAGTTACTCAGGACAGGGTAATAATGAAAAACTGTTTTTT. This encodes CASSYSGQGNNEKLFF.

The chain couples TRBV7-9 to TRBJ2-3; a possible D gene is TRBD2 (7 bases). The CDR3 loop spans 15 amino acids. Looked up from germline, CDR1 is SEHNR and CDR2 is FQNEAQ (reference sequence). V was clipped by 8 bases and J by 5 bases, with 20 bases between them. The CDR3 region has the DNA TGTGCCAGCGGACAAGGAGGGGGGGAGGGAGATACGCAGTATTTT. Residues: CASGQGGGEGDTQYF.

V and J are TRBV7-9 and TRBJ2-1; maybe TRBD2 (6 bases). CDR1 is SEHNR and CDR2 is FQNEAQ in the germline V gene (reference sequence). This CDR3 spans 14 amino acids. Trimming left V 3 bases short and J 4 bases short, with 10 bases between. The CDR3 nucleotides are TGTGCCAGCAGCTTCGGGGGAGGATACAATGAGCAGTTCTTC. It is translated as CASSFGGGYNEQFF.

This chain uses TRBV27 with TRBJ1-2; D unclear. V lost 1 base, J lost 5 bases, and 14 bases lay in between. Germline CDR1 and CDR2: MNHEY and SMNVEV (reference sequence). The CDR3 has 15 amino acids. The CDR3: CASSLYPLGVYGYTF. The CDR3 nucleotides are TGTGCCAGCAGTTTATACCCCCTGGGCGTTTATGGCTACACCTTC.

The V and J genes are TRBV6-1 and TRBJ2-5, with D perhaps matching TRBD1 (6 bases). The CDR3 runs 14 residues. Germline V gives CDR1 MNHNS, CDR2 SASEGT. Trimming took off 1 base at V and 4 bases at J, with 10 bases between the two ends. The CDR3 here is CASSEDRVIETQYF. The CDR3 DNA sequence: TGTGCCAGCAGTGAAGACAGGGTGATAGAGACCCAGTACTTC.

This clone has a handful of counts. The J gene is TRBJ2-7, the V gene TRBV18; no clear D. The CDR3 consists of 12 residues. V was shortened by 6 bases and J by 5 bases, with 11 bases between the two germline ends. CDR1 KGHSH and CDR2 LQKENI come from the germline V gene. The CDR3 DNA reads TGTGCCAGCTCCCCCCTTCGTGACGAGCAGTACTTC. This sequence encodes CASSPLRDEQYF.

There are a few counts of this clone. V and J are TRBV7-9 and TRBJ1-1, with TRBD1 matching over 7 bases. Germline assignment: CDR1 SEHNR and CDR2 FQNEAQ (reference sequence). V was pared by 5 bases and J by 5 bases, with 8 bases of the junction left unmatched. The CDR3 loop spans 14 amino acids. The CDR3 DNA reads TGTGCCAGCAGCGCCCGACAGGGTGGGACTGAAGCTTTCTTT. This encodes CASSARQGGTEAFF. The full variable domain, in which reference TRBV7-9 and TRBJ1-1 provide the parts outside the CDR3, is DTGVSQNPRHKITKRGQNVTFRCDPISEHNRLYWYRQTLGQGPEFLTYFQNEAQLEKSRLLSDRFSAERPKGSFSTLEIQRTEQGDSAMYLCASSARQGGTEAFFGQGTRLTVV.

This clone was picked up a small number of times. The CDR3 nucleotides are TGTGCCAGCAGTGAACCTGGGGGGGGCTTGGATACGCAGTATTTT. The encoded protein is CASSEPGGGLDTQYF. The chain couples TRBV6-1 to TRBJ2-3; D is perhaps TRBD2 (7 bases). Per the germline V gene, CDR1 is MNHNS and CDR2 is SASEGT. Trimming left V 2 bases short and J 6 bases short, with 15 bases between. This CDR3 has 15 residues.

The rearrangement links TRBV19 to TRBJ2-2; TRBD2 matches at 7 bases. The V gene end was trimmed by 7 bases and the J gene end by 3 bases; junction bases not matched to a gene: 20. The CDR3 consists of 19 residues. The germline gives CDR1 LNHDA, CDR2 SQIVND (reference sequence). CDR3 region: CASILNLSSSGRYTGELFF. Written as DNA, the CDR3 is TGTGCCAGTATCCTTAACCTCTCTTCTAGCGGTAGGTACACCGGGGAGCTGTTTTTT.

There are a few counts of this clone. This chain links TRBV5-1 with TRBJ2-5, with TRBD1 as a possible D gene (5 bases). Germline V CDR1 and CDR2: SGHRS, YFSETQ. This CDR3 comprises 14 residues. Between the trimmed V and J ends, which lost 4 bases and 1 base, there was a span of 11 bases. The CDR3 is CASSGPTVQETQYF. DNA for the CDR3: TGCGCCAGCAGCGGGCCGACAGTCCAAGAGACCCAGTACTTC.

This clone was seen a few times. This CDR3 is CASSLGAGGGETQYF. The CDR3 coding sequence is TGTGCCAGCAGCTTGGGGGCGGGAGGGGGAGAGACCCAGTACTTC. The gene calls are TRBV5-4 and TRBJ2-5; TRBD2 agrees at 9 bases. Trimming cost V 0 bases and J 4 bases; bases outside gene matches: 4. CDR1 SGHNT and CDR2 YYREEE come from the germline V gene (reference sequence). There are 15 residues in the CDR3.

The chain combines TRBV2 with TRBJ1-2, with a possible D match to TRBD1 (6 bases). Germline lookup yields CDR1 SNHLY and CDR2 FYNNEI. Deletions cut 1 base from V and 4 bases from J, with 10 bases between. The CDR3 totals 14 residues. As DNA, the CDR3 is TGTGCCAGCAGTGAAGAGTCAGGGGCCTATGGCTACACCTTC. As protein: CASSEESGAYGYTF.

This clone was recorded once. The chain carries TRBV5-1 and TRBJ1-2, with TRBD1 identical over 7 bases. Germline V gene lookup returns CDR1 SGHRS and CDR2 YFSETQ. Unmatched junction bases numbered 7, after V lost 0 bases and J lost 8 bases. This CDR3 spans 14 amino acids. CDR3 DNA sequence: TGCGCCAGCAGCTTGGGGCAGGGGGTCTTCGGCTACACCTTC. It encodes CASSLGQGVFGYTF.

This chain links TRBV6-1 with TRBJ2-7, with 10 bases aligning to TRBD2. This CDR3 contains 12 residues. Germline V gene sequence: CDR1 MNHNS, CDR2 SASEGT. Losses at the gene ends were 7 bases for V and 6 bases for J; bases not matched to a gene: 3. CDR3: CASTRTSGEQYF. The CDR3, as DNA: TGTGCCAGCACCAGGACTAGCGGCGAGCAGTACTTC.

The chain joins TRBV6-6 to TRBJ2-7; weak D call: TRBD1 (6 bases). V lost 5 bases, J lost 3 bases, and 20 bases lay in between. The germline V gene has CDR1 MNHNY and CDR2 SVGAGI (reference sequence). There are 16 residues in the CDR3. In DNA, the CDR3 is TGTGCCAGCAGTCCAGTATCAGGGGTTTTCTACTACGAGCAGTACTTC. It translates to CASSPVSGVFYYEQYF.

The CDR3 is CSGGLAGGPGTGELFF. In DNA form, the CDR3 reads TGCAGCGGTGGACTAGCGGGAGGGCCGGGCACCGGGGAGCTGTTTTTT. The chain links TRBV29-1 to TRBJ2-2; 15 bases are shared with TRBD2. CDR1 and CDR2 from the germline V gene are SQVTM and ANQGSEA. CDR3 length: 16 amino acids. Trimming at V came to 7 bases and at J to 4 bases, leaving 7 bases not matched to a gene.